This is a list of T cell receptor beta chains from one sample in a study of CD4+ T cells in melanoma. Sequenced by immunoSEQ multiplex PCR; TCRdb stores in-frame clones only, minus some. The table records about 140,000 clones, 80% to 95% of them present only once. All receptors derive from a human donor with melanoma. CDR3s include the opening cysteine and the closing phenylalanine or tryptophan. The order of the fields is clone size, J gene, D gene, V gene, CDR3 length, CDR3 DNA, CDR3 protein. The D gene is left open where the match is weak. Size tells how often a clone was seen (once, few, many) or the class of an expanded clone, and some rows leave it out.

clone_size: NA; j_call: TRBJ2-7; d_call: TRBD1; v_call: TRBV29-1; cdr3_length: 12; cdr3_nt: TGCAGCGTCCGGGACAGTTACTACGAGCAGTACTTC; cdr3_aa: CSVRDSYYEQYF
clone_size: NA; j_call: TRBJ2-5; d_call: TRBD2; v_call: TRBV5-4; cdr3_length: 15; cdr3_nt: TGTGCCAGCAGCCCTCGACTAGCGGGGGTTGAGACCCAGTACTTC; cdr3_aa: CASSPRLAGVETQYF
clone_size: NA; j_call: TRBJ2-5; d_call: TRBD1; v_call: TRBV6-1; cdr3_length: 13; cdr3_nt: TGTGCCAGCAAAACAGGGGCTGAGGAGACCCAGTACTTC; cdr3_aa: CASKTGAEETQYF
clone_size: NA; j_call: TRBJ1-2; d_call: NA; v_call: TRBV9; cdr3_length: 15; cdr3_nt: TGTGCCAGCAGCCGGGGCTGGACTGAGAACTATGGCTACACCTTC; cdr3_aa: CASSRGWTENYGYTF
clone_size: NA; j_call: TRBJ2-3; d_call: TRBD1; v_call: TRBV19; cdr3_length: 14; cdr3_nt: TGTGCCACCGCGGACAGGGGGCAATCAGATACGCAGTATTTT; cdr3_aa: CATADRGQSDTQYF
clone_size: NA; j_call: TRBJ1-6; d_call: NA; v_call: TRBV6-5; cdr3_length: 13; cdr3_nt: TGTGCCGTAAGGGGCTCCTATAATTCACCCCTCCACTTT; cdr3_aa: CAVRGSYNSPLHF
clone_size: NA; j_call: TRBJ1-1; d_call: NA; v_call: TRBV7-9; cdr3_length: 15; cdr3_nt: TGTGCCAGCCGCTTCCAGACGGGGGGGGACACTGAAGCTTTCTTT; cdr3_aa: CASRFQTGGDTEAFF
clone_size: few; j_call: TRBJ1-2; d_call: NA; v_call: TRBV1; cdr3_length: 14; cdr3_nt: TGCACCAGCCGACAGGGGGACAGGGTGACTGGCTACACCTTC; cdr3_aa: CTSRQGDRVTGYTF
clone_size: NA; j_call: TRBJ1-5; d_call: NA; v_call: TRBV9; cdr3_length: 15; cdr3_nt: TGTGCCAGCAGGACCACAGCCTTTCCGAATCAGCCCCAGCATTTT; cdr3_aa: CASRTTAFPNQPQHF
clone_size: NA; j_call: TRBJ1-2; d_call: NA; v_call: TRBV4-1; cdr3_length: 16; cdr3_nt: TGCGCCAGCAGCCAAGCTAGGCCAGGGCCCCACTATGGCTACACCTTC; cdr3_aa: CASSQARPGPHYGYTF
clone_size: NA; j_call: TRBJ2-3; d_call: TRBD1; v_call: TRBV15; cdr3_length: 16; cdr3_nt: TGTGCCACCAGCAGAGGTGATGCTAACCGGGACAGGGAGGAGTATTTT; cdr3_aa: CATSRGDANRDREEYF
clone_size: NA; j_call: TRBJ2-5; d_call: NA; v_call: TRBV14; cdr3_length: 17; cdr3_nt: TGTGCCAGCAGCCAAGCCCCTTTTGCCGGACTGCAAGAGACCCAGTACTTC; cdr3_aa: CASSQAPFAGLQETQYF
clone_size: NA; j_call: TRBJ1-5; d_call: TRBD1; v_call: TRBV5-4; cdr3_length: 13; cdr3_nt: TGTGCCAGCAGCACGGGACAGAATCAGCCCCAGCATTTT; cdr3_aa: CASSTGQNQPQHF
clone_size: NA; j_call: TRBJ1-6; d_call: NA; v_call: TRBV5-1; cdr3_length: 14; cdr3_nt: TGCGCCAGCAGCTTCAGCCGGGAGGATTCACCCCTCCACTTT; cdr3_aa: CASSFSREDSPLHF
clone_size: NA; j_call: TRBJ1-1; d_call: TRBD1; v_call: TRBV30; cdr3_length: 15; cdr3_nt: TGTGCCTGGACCCACCCCGGGACAGTGAACACTGAAGCTTTCTTT; cdr3_aa: CAWTHPGTVNTEAFF
clone_size: NA; j_call: TRBJ1-1; d_call: TRBD1; v_call: TRBV9; cdr3_length: 15; cdr3_nt: TGTGCCAGCAGCGTAGCCCCAGGGGGGGGGACTGAAGCTTTCTTT; cdr3_aa: CASSVAPGGGTEAFF
clone_size: NA; j_call: TRBJ2-3; d_call: TRBD1; v_call: TRBV5-1; cdr3_length: 16; cdr3_nt: TGCGCCAGCAGCTTGGATGGACAGGGGGCCGCAGATACGCAGTATTTT; cdr3_aa: CASSLDGQGAADTQYF
clone_size: NA; j_call: TRBJ2-2; d_call: NA; v_call: TRBV5-6; cdr3_length: 15; cdr3_nt: TGTGCCAGCACCCTCGGGGGTTTGAACACCGGGGAGCTGTTTTTT; cdr3_aa: CASTLGGLNTGELFF
clone_size: NA; j_call: TRBJ2-7; d_call: TRBD2; v_call: TRBV12-5; cdr3_length: 16; cdr3_nt: TGTGCTAGTGGTTTGCGGGGGGACCAAAGCTCCTACGAGCAGTACTTC; cdr3_aa: CASGLRGDQSSYEQYF
clone_size: NA; j_call: TRBJ1-1; d_call: NA; v_call: TRBV5-5; cdr3_length: 14; cdr3_nt: TGTGCCAGCAGCTTCCTCGACCGAGACACTGAAGCTTTCTTT; cdr3_aa: CASSFLDRDTEAFF
clone_size: NA; j_call: TRBJ2-3; d_call: TRBD2; v_call: TRBV5-8; cdr3_length: 18; cdr3_nt: TGTGCCAGCAGCATCCGACTAGCGGGGACGTCTAGCACAGATACGCAGTATTTT; cdr3_aa: CASSIRLAGTSSTDTQYF
clone_size: NA; j_call: TRBJ1-4; d_call: NA; v_call: TRBV12-5; cdr3_length: 18; cdr3_nt: TGTGCTAGTGGTTTGGTACTAGGGGCTGCTCATATGGGGGAAAAACTGTTTTTT; cdr3_aa: CASGLVLGAAHMGEKLFF
clone_size: once; j_call: TRBJ2-7; d_call: NA; v_call: TRBV6-5; cdr3_length: 14; cdr3_nt: TGTGCCAGCAGTCCTCGGGACGCACGGGACGAGCAGTACTTC; cdr3_aa: CASSPRDARDEQYF
clone_size: NA; j_call: TRBJ1-3; d_call: TRBD1; v_call: TRBV6-5; cdr3_length: 15; cdr3_nt: TGCGCCAGCAGTTACTCGGACCCAGGGGGGAACACCATATATTTT; cdr3_aa: CASSYSDPGGNTIYF